These 5 T cell receptor beta chains were sequenced from one sample in a study of T cells in Graves' hyperthyroidism and ophthalmopathy. Amplification of TCR beta CDR3 regions was performed using RNA transcripts as template. Carried out on the TCR CDR3, a first-round RT-PCR used the HTBI primer set. MiXCR, applied by TCRdb to the multiplex PCR reads, yields one record per CDR3 protein. The sample lists around 600,000 distinct CDR3 sequences, 11% to 15% occurring once. The sequencing sample was made of blood. These receptors all come from a young woman with Graves' ophthalmopathy.

The chain uses TRBV19 and TRBJ2-1; D perhaps matches TRBD1 (5 bases). Between the trimmed V and J ends, which lost 3 bases and 0 bases, there was a span of 9 bases. The CDR3 runs 15 residues. Germline V CDR1 and CDR2: LNHDA, SQIVND (reference sequence). In DNA, the CDR3 is TGTGCCAGTAGTATGTCAGACAGCTCCTACAATGAGCAGTTCTTC. Its translation is CASSMSDSSYNEQFF. The full variable domain, rest sourced from reference TRBV19 and TRBJ2-1, is DGGITQSPKYLFRKEGQNVTLSCEQNLNHDAMYWYRQDPGQGLRLIYYSQIVNDFQKGDIAEGYSVSREKKESFPLTVTSAQKNPTAFYLCASSMSDSSYNEQFFGPGTRLTVL.

The rearrangement links TRBV19 to TRBJ2-1; the D call may be TRBD1 or TRBD2 (5 bases each). CDR1 is LNHDA and CDR2 is SQIVND in the germline V gene (reference sequence). The CDR3 has 16 residues. The V end lost 7 bases, the J end lost 8 bases, and 24 bases lay between the germline ends. Here the CDR3 reads CASTPPGRGAVDEQFF. For the CDR3, the DNA is TGTGCCAGTACCCCCCCCGGCCGAGGGGCGGTAGATGAGCAGTTCTTC. Together with reference TRBV19 and TRBJ2-1, the CDR3 gives the full variable domain: DGGITQSPKYLFRKEGQNVTLSCEQNLNHDAMYWYRQDPGQGLRLIYYSQIVNDFQKGDIAEGYSVSREKKESFPLTVTSAQKNPTAFYLCASTPPGRGAVDEQFFGPGTRLTVL.

This clonotype appeared a few times. The V call is TRBV7-2, the J call TRBJ2-1; D is perhaps TRBD1 or TRBD2 (5 bases each). Germline-derived CDR1 and CDR2 are SGHTA and FQGNSA. Trimming removed 0 bases from V and 7 bases from J, with 16 bases in between. The CDR3 has 16 residues. In DNA, the CDR3 is TGTGCCAGCAGCTTAGCGGGACGGGAACCTACAAATGAGCAGTTCTTC. This translates into CASSLAGREPTNEQFF. Full variable domain (missing parts from reference TRBV7-2 and TRBJ2-1): GAGVSQSPSNKVTEKGKDVELRCDPISGHTALYWYRQSLGQGLEFLIYFQGNSAPDKSGLPSDRFSAERTGGSVSTLTIQRTQQEDSAVYLCASSLAGREPTNEQFFGPGTRLTVL.

To note about this clonotype: A much more abundant neighbour one base away suggests this may be a read error. The chain employs TRBV10-3 and TRBJ2-3; 9 bases agree with TRBD2. The CDR3 runs 17 residues. The V and J ends lost 4 bases and 6 bases, in that order; junction bases with no gene match: 14. Germline V gene lookup returns CDR1 ENHRY and CDR2 SYGVKD. CDR3 amino acids: CAISGSSAGGPADTQYF. The CDR3 DNA sequence: TGTGCCATCAGTGGGTCGAGTGCGGGAGGGCCGGCCGATACGCAGTATTTT.

This clonotype was recorded at least ten times. The chain recombines TRBV2 with TRBJ2-1; the D gene is possibly TRBD2 (6 bases). CDR3 length: 15 amino acids. CDR1 and CDR2 (germline): SNHLY, FYNNEI. V gave up 2 bases and J gave up 10 bases, with 18 bases separating them. The CDR3: CASSEIGQDYGEQFF. In DNA, the CDR3 is TGTGCCAGCAGTGAAATAGGCCAGGACTACGGCGAGCAGTTCTTC.